The clone carrying this T cell receptor (beta chain) was picked up a small number of times. Its antigen is still unknown. TCRdb re-called the 5' RACE reads through MiXCR, storing one row per CDR3 protein. The table shows 690,000 or so distinct CDR3 sequences, with 6.1% occurring only once. These data are taken from a study of identical twins. Broader study findings: Clonotypes of the beta chain that were abundant in cord blood carried fewer insertions (memory repertoires showed none). Beta out-of-frame twin sharing showed a weaker excess. Twins shared out-of-frame alpha sequences with excess low generation probability.

Germline V lookup: CDR1 SEHNR, CDR2 FQNEAQ (reference sequence). Trimming removed 8 bases from V and 5 bases from J, with 9 bases in between. The CDR3 is made up of 11 amino acids. The source material was naive T cells sorted from blood. The V gene is TRBV7-9, the J gene TRBJ2-5; D might be TRBD2 (5 bases). This receptor was taken from a man aged 18-30 years in good health. Written as DNA, the CDR3 is TGTGCCAGCGCCCCGGGGGAGACCCAGTACTTC. It yields the protein CASAPGETQYF.